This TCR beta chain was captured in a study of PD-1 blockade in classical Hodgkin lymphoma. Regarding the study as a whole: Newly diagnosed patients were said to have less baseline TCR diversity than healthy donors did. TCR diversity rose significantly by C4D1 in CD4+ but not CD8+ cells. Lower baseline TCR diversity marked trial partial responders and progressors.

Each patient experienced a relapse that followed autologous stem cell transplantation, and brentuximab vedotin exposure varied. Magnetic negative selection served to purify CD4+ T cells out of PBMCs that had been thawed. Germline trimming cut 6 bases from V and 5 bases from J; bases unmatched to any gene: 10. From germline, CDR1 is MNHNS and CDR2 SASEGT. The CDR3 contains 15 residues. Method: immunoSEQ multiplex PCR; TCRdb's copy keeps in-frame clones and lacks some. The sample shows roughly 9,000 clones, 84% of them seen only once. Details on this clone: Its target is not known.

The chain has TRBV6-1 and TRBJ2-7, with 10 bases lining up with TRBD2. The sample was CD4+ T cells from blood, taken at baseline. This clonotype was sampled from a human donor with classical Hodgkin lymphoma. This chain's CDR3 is CASSPRRLAGDEQYF. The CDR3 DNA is TGTGCCAGCAGCCCCAGACGGCTAGCGGGGGACGAGCAGTACTTC.